The 23 T cell receptor beta chains below all came from one sample that was sequenced in a study of HIV-infected patients and healthy controls. A single record per CDR3 protein comes from TCRdb applying MiXCR to the 5' RACE reads. The data hold almost 65,000 distinct CDR3 sequences, with roughly 21% observed a single time. The sequenced sample consisted of CD4+ T cells from blood. Receptors originate from a human donor in good health.

This clonotype was detected only a few times. This chain links TRBV5-1 with TRBJ2-2; 7 bases fit TRBD2. Unmatched junction bases numbered 6, after V lost 2 bases and J lost 5 bases. This CDR3 comprises 15 residues. Germline V lookup: CDR1 SGHRS, CDR2 YFSETQ. The CDR3 DNA follows: TGCGCCAGCAGCTTCTCTAGCGGTCAAACCGGGGAGCTGTTTTTT. It specifies CASSFSSGQTGELFF.

The V and J genes are TRBV6-6 and TRBJ2-7, with 9 positions matching TRBD1. Germline loops: CDR1 MNHNY, CDR2 SVGAGI (reference sequence). V trimming: 2 bases; J trimming: 5 bases; junction bases outside the gene matches: 4. The CDR3 totals 14 residues. CDR3 region: CASSYGGQGNEQYF. The CDR3 region has the DNA TGTGCCAGCAGTTACGGGGGACAGGGCAACGAGCAGTACTTC.

This clonotype was counted a few times. The chain employs TRBV13 and TRBJ1-1; D gene unclear. V was shortened by 2 bases and J by 1 base, with 11 bases between the two germline ends. Germline V gene sequence: CDR1 PRHDT, CDR2 FYEKMQ (reference sequence). This CDR3 is built from 15 residues. The DNA of the CDR3 is TGTGCCAGCAGCTTACCAAGGTTTGGGAACACTGAAGCTTTCTTT. Residues: CASSLPRFGNTEAFF.

V is TRBV9 and J is TRBJ1-4; D is perhaps TRBD1 (5 bases). Trimming cost V 3 bases and J 0 bases, with 9 bases left between them. The germline CDR1 and CDR2 sequences are SGDLS and YYNGEE. The CDR3 loop spans 15 amino acids. The CDR3 DNA reads TGTGCCAGCAGCGGCAGACAGCCAACTAATGAAAAACTGTTTTTT. It is translated as CASSGRQPTNEKLFF.

The chain joins TRBV3-1 to TRBJ2-5; tentatively, D is TRBD2 (5 bases). The germline V gene encodes CDR1 LGHDT and CDR2 YNNKEL (reference sequence). The CDR3 runs 14 residues. The V gene lost 4 bases and the J gene lost 5 bases, with 14 bases spanning the gap. As DNA, the CDR3 is TGTGCCAGCAGCCCCAGCGGTTTTCGGGAGACCCAGTACTTC. This encodes CASSPSGFRETQYF.

This clonotype was observed a few times. V gene TRBV19 combines with J gene TRBJ1-5, with D unresolved. Germline CDR1 LNHDA, CDR2 SQIVND (reference sequence). Trimming took 3 bases from V and 0 from J, leaving 6 bases between them. The CDR3 length is 14 residues. The CDR3 nucleotides read TGTGCCAGTAGTATGCGGCGTAGCAATCAGCCCCAGCATTTT. It is translated as CASSMRRSNQPQHF.

The rearrangement uses TRBV12-3 or TRBV12-4 and TRBJ1-6, with 10 bases that match TRBD1. The CDR3 spans 18 residues. V was clipped by 1 base and J by 0 bases; unmatched bases: 3. Here the CDR3 DNA reads TGTGCCAGCAGTTTAGGGGACAGGGGCTACTCCTATAATTCACCCCTCCACTTT. Protein product: CASSLGDRGYSYNSPLHF.

In its sample, this clonotype was seen a few times. The genes are TRBV12-3 or TRBV12-4 and TRBJ2-3, with a tentative D call TRBD1 (6 bases). This CDR3 is 15 amino acids long. Trimming took 7 bases from V and 4 from J, leaving 18 bases between them. In nucleotides, the CDR3 is TGTGCCAGCACCAATCAGGGCAGGGGCGCAGATACGCAGTATTTT. This encodes CASTNQGRGADTQYF.

V is TRBV7-3 and J is TRBJ2-7; D gene uncertain. There are 13 residues in the CDR3. Germline V gene lookup returns CDR1 SGHTA and CDR2 FQGTGA. V shed 4 bases and J shed 5 bases, with 12 bases lying between them. Here the CDR3 DNA reads TGTGCCAGCAGCTCCGAAGTGGGCGACGAGCAGTACTTC. Translation: CASSSEVGDEQYF.

This clonotype was counted a few times. The gene calls are TRBV19 and TRBJ1-1, with 12 nucleotides matching TRBD1. V lost 5 bases to trimming and J lost 5 bases; unmatched junction nucleotides: 3. Germline V gives CDR1 LNHDA, CDR2 SQIVND (reference sequence). CDR3 size: 14 residues. The CDR3 reads CASSSGQGATEAFF. The CDR3 DNA reads TGTGCCAGTAGTTCGGGACAGGGGGCGACTGAAGCTTTCTTT.

As for this clonotype: Possible read error: a much larger clone is one base away. This chain uses TRBV7-9 with TRBJ1-5; no firm D call. The CDR3 contains 14 residues. CDR1 is SEHNR and CDR2 is FQNEAQ in the germline V gene (reference sequence). Written as DNA, the CDR3 is TGTGCCAGCAGCTTAGGAGGGCCGAATCAGCCCAAGCATTTT. Protein sequence: CASSLGGPNQPKHF.

This clonotype was detected a few times. The chain is built from TRBV19 and TRBJ1-2; 7 bases are a match to TRBD1. Germline V gene data show CDR1 as LNHDA and CDR2 as SQIVND (reference sequence). Unmatched junction bases numbered 10, after V lost 10 bases and J lost 5 bases. The CDR3 has 13 amino acids. Here the CDR3 reads CAIRGQQTYGYTF. CDR3 DNA sequence: TGTGCCATTCGGGGACAGCAAACTTATGGCTACACCTTC.

J is TRBJ2-5 and V is TRBV10-3; TRBD1 might be the D (7 bases). Germline V gene data show CDR1 as ENHRY and CDR2 as SYGVKD. This CDR3 region has 16 residues. V was shortened by 3 bases and J by 4 bases, with 18 bases between the two germline ends. The DNA for the CDR3 is TGTGCCATCAGTGATGCTAACAGGGGAGGAGGAGAGACCCAGTACTTC. It is translated as CAISDANRGGGETQYF.

J is TRBJ1-1 and V is TRBV7-2; D not resolved. The CDR3 runs to 13 residues. Germline V CDR1 and CDR2: SGHTA, FQGNSA. The V gene lost 1 base and the J gene lost 1 base, with 4 bases spanning the gap. The CDR3 DNA sequence: TGTGCCAGCAGCTTAGGAACGAACACTGAAGCTTTCTTT. Protein product: CASSLGTNTEAFF.

The chain carries TRBV18 and TRBJ1-1; D call uncertain. The CDR3 has 14 amino acids. From germline, CDR1 is KGHSH and CDR2 LQKENI. Trimming pared 5 bases from V and 2 bases from J, leaving 12 bases between. The chain's CDR3 is CASSADRKNTEAFF. DNA for the CDR3: TGTGCCAGCTCAGCAGATCGGAAAAACACTGAAGCTTTCTTT. Based on the CDR3 plus reference TRBV18 and TRBJ1-1, the full variable domain is NAGVMQNPRHLVRRRGQEARLRCSPMKGHSHVYWYRQLPEEGLKFMVYLQKENIIDESGMPKERFSAEFPKEGPSILRIQQVVRGDSAAYFCASSADRKNTEAFFGQGTRLTVV.

This clonotype was detected ten times or more. The V gene is TRBV6-5, the J gene TRBJ2-6; a possible D gene is TRBD2 (6 bases). Germline V gene data show CDR1 as MNHEY and CDR2 as SVGAGI. V lost 2 bases, J lost 0 bases, and 11 bases lay in between. The CDR3 is made up of 17 amino acids. The CDR3 DNA is TGTGCCAGCAGTTACGGGATGGGGGGCTCTGGGGCCAACGTCCTGACTTTC. It codes for CASSYGMGGSGANVLTF.

This clonotype was observed a handful of times. This rearrangement joins TRBV2 to TRBJ2-1, with D hard to call. CDR3 size: 13 residues. Germline CDR1 SNHLY, CDR2 FYNNEI. V lost 6 bases to trimming and J lost 5 bases, with 11 bases between them. CDR3 region: CASRILPNNEQFF. The CDR3 DNA follows: TGTGCCAGCAGAATACTCCCCAACAATGAGCAGTTCTTC.

This clonotype was recorded many times. The chain joins TRBV20-1 to TRBJ2-3; no reliable D call. This CDR3 has 14 residues. V lost 1 base and J 1 base, leaving 9 bases between the germline ends. Germline lookup yields CDR1 DFQATT and CDR2 SNEGSKA (reference sequence). The CDR3 sequence: CSARAASGTDTQYF. In nucleotides, the CDR3 is TGCAGTGCTAGAGCCGCAAGCGGCACAGATACGCAGTATTTT.

This clonotype has ten or more counts. The J gene is TRBJ2-5, the V gene TRBV20-1, with unresolved D. The germline V gene encodes CDR1 DFQATT and CDR2 SNEGSKA (reference sequence). The CDR3 totals 15 residues. The ends were cut back, 1 base at V and 2 bases at J, with 14 bases in the middle. CDR3 protein: CSARADWTSQETQYF. DNA for the CDR3: TGCAGTGCTAGAGCCGACTGGACCTCTCAAGAGACCCAGTACTTC.

The CDR3 reads CASSQDRTVNEQFF. The CDR3 region has the DNA TGTGCCAGCAGCCAAGATCGCACGGTCAATGAGCAGTTCTTC. The gene calls are TRBV14 and TRBJ2-1; D remains ambiguous. V was trimmed by 0 bases and J by 6 bases, leaving 9 bases between them. The germline gives CDR1 SGHDN, CDR2 FVKESK. This CDR3 has 14 amino acids.

J is TRBJ2-3 and V is TRBV20-1; 9 nucleotides line up with TRBD1. This CDR3 region has 14 residues. The trim removed 3 bases at V and 3 bases at J, leaving 4 bases unmatched. Germline V CDR1 and CDR2: DFQATT, SNEGSKA (reference sequence). The CDR3 region is CSARGTGLTDTQYF. In DNA, the CDR3 is TGCAGTGCTAGGGGGACAGGGCTAACAGATACGCAGTATTTT.

This rearrangement joins TRBV12-3 or TRBV12-4 to TRBJ2-3; possible D gene TRBD2, 6 bases. This CDR3 spans 15 amino acids. Trimming left V 5 bases short and J 3 bases short, with 15 bases between. The CDR3 reads CASSGRTIRTDTQYF. The CDR3 DNA follows: TGTGCCAGCAGTGGACGGACTATCCGGACAGATACGCAGTATTTT.

This clonotype was seen only a few times. The DNA for the CDR3 is TGTGCCAGTAGTATAGCGTGGCAGAGCGGAAACTCTGGGGCCAACGTCCTGACTTTC. Protein product: CASSIAWQSGNSGANVLTF. The chain uses TRBV19 and TRBJ2-6, with a tentative D call TRBD2 (5 bases). Per germline, CDR1 LNHDA and CDR2 SQIVND (reference sequence). This CDR3 has 19 amino acids. V was cut by 1 base and J by 0 bases, with 16 bases left in between. The full variable domain, completed using reference TRBV19 and TRBJ2-6, is DGGITQSPKYLFRKEGQNVTLSCEQNLNHDAMYWYRQDPGQGLRLIYYSQIVNDFQKGDIAEGYSVSREKKESFPLTVTSAQKNPTAFYLCASSIAWQSGNSGANVLTFGAGSRLTVL.